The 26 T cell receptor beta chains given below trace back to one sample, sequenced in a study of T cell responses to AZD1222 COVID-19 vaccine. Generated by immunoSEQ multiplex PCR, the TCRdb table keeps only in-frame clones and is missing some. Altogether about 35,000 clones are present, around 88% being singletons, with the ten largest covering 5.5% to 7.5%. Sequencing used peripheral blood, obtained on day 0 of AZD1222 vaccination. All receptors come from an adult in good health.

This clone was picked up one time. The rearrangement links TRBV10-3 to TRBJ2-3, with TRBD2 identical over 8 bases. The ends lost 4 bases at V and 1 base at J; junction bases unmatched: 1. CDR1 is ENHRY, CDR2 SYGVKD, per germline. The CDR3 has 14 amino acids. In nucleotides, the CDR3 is TGTGCCATCAGTGCGGGGGGGGGCACAGATACGCAGTATTTT. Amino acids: CAISAGGGTDTQYF.

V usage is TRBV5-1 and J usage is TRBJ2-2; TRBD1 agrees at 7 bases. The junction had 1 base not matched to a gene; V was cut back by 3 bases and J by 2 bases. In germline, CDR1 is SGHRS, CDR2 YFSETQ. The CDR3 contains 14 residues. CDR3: CASSWDRNTGELFF. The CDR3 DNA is TGCGCCAGCAGCTGGGACAGAAACACCGGGGAGCTGTTTTTT. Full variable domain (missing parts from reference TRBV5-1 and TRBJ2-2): KAGVTQTPRYLIKTRGQQVTLSCSPISGHRSVSWYQQTPGQGLQFLFEYFSETQRNKGNFPGRFSGRQFSNSRSEMNVSTLELGDSALYLCASSWDRNTGELFFGEGSRLTVL.

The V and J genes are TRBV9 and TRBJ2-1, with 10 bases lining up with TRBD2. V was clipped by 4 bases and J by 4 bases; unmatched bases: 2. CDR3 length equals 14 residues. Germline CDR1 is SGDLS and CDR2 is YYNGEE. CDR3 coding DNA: TGTGCCAGCAGCAGGACTAGCGGTTACAATGAGCAGTTCTTC. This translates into CASSRTSGYNEQFF. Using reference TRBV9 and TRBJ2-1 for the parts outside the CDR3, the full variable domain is DSGVTQTPKHLITATGQRVTLRCSPRSGDLSVYWYQQSLDQGLQFLIQYYNGEERAKGNILERFSAQQFPDLHSELNLSSLELGDSALYFCASSRTSGYNEQFFGPGTRLTVL.

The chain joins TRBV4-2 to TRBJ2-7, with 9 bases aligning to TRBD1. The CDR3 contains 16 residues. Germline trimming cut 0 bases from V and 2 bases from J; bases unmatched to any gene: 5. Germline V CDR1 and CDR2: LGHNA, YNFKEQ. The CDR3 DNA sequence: TGTGCCAGCAGCCAAGAGGGACAGGGAATCCCCTACGAGCAGTACTTC. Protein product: CASSQEGQGIPYEQYF.

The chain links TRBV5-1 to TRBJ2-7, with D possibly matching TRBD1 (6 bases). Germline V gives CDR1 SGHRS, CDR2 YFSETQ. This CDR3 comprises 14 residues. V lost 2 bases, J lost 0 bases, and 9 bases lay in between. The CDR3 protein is CASSFQGSSYEQYF. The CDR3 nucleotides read TGCGCCAGCAGCTTTCAGGGGAGCTCCTACGAGCAGTACTTC. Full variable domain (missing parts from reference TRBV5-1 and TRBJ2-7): KAGVTQTPRYLIKTRGQQVTLSCSPISGHRSVSWYQQTPGQGLQFLFEYFSETQRNKGNFPGRFSGRQFSNSRSEMNVSTLELGDSALYLCASSFQGSSYEQYFGPGTRLTVT.

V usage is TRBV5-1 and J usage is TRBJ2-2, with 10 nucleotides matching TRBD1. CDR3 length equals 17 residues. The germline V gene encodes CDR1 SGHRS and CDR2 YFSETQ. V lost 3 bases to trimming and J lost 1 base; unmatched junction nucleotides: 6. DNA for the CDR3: TGCGCCAGCAGCTCGACGGGACAGGGGCTGAACACCGGGGAGCTGTTTTTT. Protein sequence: CASSSTGQGLNTGELFF.

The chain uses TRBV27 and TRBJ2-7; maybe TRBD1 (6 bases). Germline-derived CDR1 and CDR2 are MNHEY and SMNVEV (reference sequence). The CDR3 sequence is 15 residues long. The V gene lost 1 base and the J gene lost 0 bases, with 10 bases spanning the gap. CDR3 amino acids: CASSLWGHASYEQYF. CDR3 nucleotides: TGTGCCAGCAGTTTATGGGGACACGCCTCCTACGAGCAGTACTTC.

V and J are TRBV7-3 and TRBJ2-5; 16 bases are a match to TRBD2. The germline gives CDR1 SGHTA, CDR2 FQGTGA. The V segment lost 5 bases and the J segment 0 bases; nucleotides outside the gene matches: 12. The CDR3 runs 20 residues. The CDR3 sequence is CASSPILGTSGRGYQETQYF. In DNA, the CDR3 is TGTGCCAGCAGCCCCATCCTGGGGACTAGCGGGAGGGGGTACCAAGAGACCCAGTACTTC. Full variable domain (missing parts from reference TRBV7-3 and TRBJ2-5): GAGVSQTPSNKVTEKGKYVELRCDPISGHTALYWYRQSLGQGPEFLIYFQGTGAADDSGLPNDRFFAVRPEGSVSTLKIQRTERGDSAVYLCASSPILGTSGRGYQETQYFGPGTRLLVL.

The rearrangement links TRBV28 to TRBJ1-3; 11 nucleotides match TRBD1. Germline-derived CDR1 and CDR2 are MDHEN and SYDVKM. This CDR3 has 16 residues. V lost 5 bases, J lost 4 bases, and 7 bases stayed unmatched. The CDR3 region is CASSDQGTGGGNTIYF. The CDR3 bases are TGTGCCAGCAGTGACCAGGGGACAGGGGGGGGAAACACCATATATTTT.

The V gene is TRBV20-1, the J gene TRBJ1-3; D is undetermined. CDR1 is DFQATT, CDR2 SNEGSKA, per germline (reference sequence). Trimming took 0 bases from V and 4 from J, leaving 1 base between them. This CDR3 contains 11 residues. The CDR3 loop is CSAREGNTIYF. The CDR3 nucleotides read TGCAGTGCTAGAGAGGGAAACACCATATATTTT.

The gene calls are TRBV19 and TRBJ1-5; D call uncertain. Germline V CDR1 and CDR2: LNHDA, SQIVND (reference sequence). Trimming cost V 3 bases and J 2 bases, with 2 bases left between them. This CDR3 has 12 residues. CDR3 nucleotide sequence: TGTGCCAGTAGTATCGGCAATCAGCCCCAGCATTTT. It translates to CASSIGNQPQHF.

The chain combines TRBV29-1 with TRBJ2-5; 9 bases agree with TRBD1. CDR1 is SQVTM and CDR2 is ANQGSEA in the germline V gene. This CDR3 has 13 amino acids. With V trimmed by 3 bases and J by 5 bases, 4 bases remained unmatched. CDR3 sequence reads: CSVDDRGTETQYF. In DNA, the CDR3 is TGCAGCGTTGATGACAGGGGGACGGAGACCCAGTACTTC.

This CDR3 is CASSLPQNYGYTF. The CDR3 nucleotides read TGTGCCAGCAGCTTACCGCAAAACTATGGCTACACCTTC. The chain carries TRBV7-9 and TRBJ1-2; D gene uncertain. The CDR3 loop spans 13 amino acids. Trimming left V 2 bases short and J 2 bases short, with 6 bases between. Germline V gene data show CDR1 as SEHNR and CDR2 as FQNEAQ (reference sequence).

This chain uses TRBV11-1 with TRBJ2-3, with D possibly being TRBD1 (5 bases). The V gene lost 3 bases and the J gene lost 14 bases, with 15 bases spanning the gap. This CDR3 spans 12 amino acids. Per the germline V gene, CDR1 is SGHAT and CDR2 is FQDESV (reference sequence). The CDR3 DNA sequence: TGTGCCAGCAGCTTCGAGACCAGGGTTCCGTATTTT. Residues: CASSFETRVPYF.

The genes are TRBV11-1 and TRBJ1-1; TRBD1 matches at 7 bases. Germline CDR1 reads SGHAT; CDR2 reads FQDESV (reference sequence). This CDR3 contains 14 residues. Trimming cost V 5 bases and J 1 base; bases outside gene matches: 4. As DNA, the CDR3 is TGTGCCAGCAGCGATTGGGACAGGAACACTGAAGCTTTCTTT. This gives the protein CASSDWDRNTEAFF.

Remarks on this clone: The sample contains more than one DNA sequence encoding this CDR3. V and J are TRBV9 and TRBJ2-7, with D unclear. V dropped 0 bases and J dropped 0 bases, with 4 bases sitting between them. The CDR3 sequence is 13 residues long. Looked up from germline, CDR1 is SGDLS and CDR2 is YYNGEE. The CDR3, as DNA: TGTGCCAGCAGCGTAGATGGCTCCTACGAGCAGTACTTC. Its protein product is CASSVDGSYEQYF.

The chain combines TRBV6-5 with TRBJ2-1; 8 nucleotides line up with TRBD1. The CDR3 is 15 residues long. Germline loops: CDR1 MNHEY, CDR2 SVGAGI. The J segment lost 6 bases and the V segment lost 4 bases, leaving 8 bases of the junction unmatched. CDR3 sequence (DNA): TGTGCCAGCAGTTGGGAGACAGGGGCCCCCAATGAGCAGTTCTTC. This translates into CASSWETGAPNEQFF.

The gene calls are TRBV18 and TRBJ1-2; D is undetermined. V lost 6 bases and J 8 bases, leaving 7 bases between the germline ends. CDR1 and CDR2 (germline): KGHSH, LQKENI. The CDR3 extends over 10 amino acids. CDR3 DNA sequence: TGTGCCAGCTCGGATTCCGGCTACACCTTC. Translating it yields CASSDSGYTF.

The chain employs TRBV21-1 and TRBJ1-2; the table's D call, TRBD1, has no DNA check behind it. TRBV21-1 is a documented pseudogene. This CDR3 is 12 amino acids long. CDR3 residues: CASSQTGVGYTF. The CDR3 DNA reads TGTGCCAGCAGCCAAACAGGGGTCGGCTACACCTTC.

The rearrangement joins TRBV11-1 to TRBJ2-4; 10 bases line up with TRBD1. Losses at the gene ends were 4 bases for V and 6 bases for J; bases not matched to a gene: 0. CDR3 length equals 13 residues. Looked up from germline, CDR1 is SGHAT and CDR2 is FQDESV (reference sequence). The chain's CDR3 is CASSWDRGNIQYF. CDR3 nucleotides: TGTGCCAGCAGCTGGGACAGGGGAAACATTCAGTACTTC.

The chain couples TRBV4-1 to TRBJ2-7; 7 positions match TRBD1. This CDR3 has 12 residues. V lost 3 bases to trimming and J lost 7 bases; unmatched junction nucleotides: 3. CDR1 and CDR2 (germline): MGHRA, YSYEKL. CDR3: CASSHQTGEQYF. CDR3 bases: TGCGCCAGCAGCCACCAGACAGGGGAGCAGTACTTC.

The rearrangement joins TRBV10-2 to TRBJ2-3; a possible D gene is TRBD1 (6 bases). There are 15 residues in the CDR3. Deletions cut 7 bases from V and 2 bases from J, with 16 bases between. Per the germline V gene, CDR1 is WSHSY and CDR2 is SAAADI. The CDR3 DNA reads TGCGCCAGCACAACCGGACAGTGGTCCACAGATACGCAGTATTTT. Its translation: CASTTGQWSTDTQYF.

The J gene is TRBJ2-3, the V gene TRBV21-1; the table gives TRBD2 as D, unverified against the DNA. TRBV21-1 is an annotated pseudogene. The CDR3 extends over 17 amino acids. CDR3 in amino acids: CASSIRPGLVGRDTQYF. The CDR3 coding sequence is TGTGCCAGCAGCATACGACCGGGACTAGTGGGTCGAGATACGCAGTATTTT.

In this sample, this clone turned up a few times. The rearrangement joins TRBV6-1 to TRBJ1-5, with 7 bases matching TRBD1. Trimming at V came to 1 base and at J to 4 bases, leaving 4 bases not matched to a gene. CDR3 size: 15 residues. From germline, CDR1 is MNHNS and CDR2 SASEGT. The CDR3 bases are TGTGCCAGCAGTGAAGATGCAGGGGGTAATCAGCCCCAGCATTTT. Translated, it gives CASSEDAGGNQPQHF.

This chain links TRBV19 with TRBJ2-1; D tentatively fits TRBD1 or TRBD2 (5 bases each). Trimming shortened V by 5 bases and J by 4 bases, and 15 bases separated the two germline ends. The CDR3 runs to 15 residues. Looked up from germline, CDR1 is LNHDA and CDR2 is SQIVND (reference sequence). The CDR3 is CASSDGDPLYNEQFF. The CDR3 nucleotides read TGTGCCAGTAGTGATGGGGACCCCTTGTACAATGAGCAGTTCTTC.

The CDR3 coding sequence is TGTGCCAGCAGCTCGGGACAGGGAAACACCATATATTTT. Amino acid sequence: CASSSGQGNTIYF. The chain links TRBV7-3 to TRBJ1-3; 7 bases agree with TRBD1. The CDR3 is made up of 13 amino acids. From germline, CDR1 is SGHTA and CDR2 FQGTGA. The trim removed 4 bases at V and 4 bases at J, leaving 1 base unmatched. The entire variable domain, with the rest obtained from reference TRBV7-3 and TRBJ1-3, is as follows: GAGVSQTPSNKVTEKGKYVELRCDPISGHTALYWYRQSLGQGPEFLIYFQGTGAADDSGLPNDRFFAVRPEGSVSTLKIQRTERGDSAVYLCASSSGQGNTIYFGEGSWLTVV.